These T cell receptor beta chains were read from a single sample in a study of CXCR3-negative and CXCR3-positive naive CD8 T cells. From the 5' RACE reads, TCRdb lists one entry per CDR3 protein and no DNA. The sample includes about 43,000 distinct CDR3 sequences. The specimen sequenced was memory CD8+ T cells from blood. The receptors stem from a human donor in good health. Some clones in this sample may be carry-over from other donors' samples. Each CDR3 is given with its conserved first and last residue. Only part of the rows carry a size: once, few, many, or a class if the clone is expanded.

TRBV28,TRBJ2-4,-,CASSLSGRTLLAKNIQYF
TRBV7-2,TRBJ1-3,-,CASSSEVSGNTIYF
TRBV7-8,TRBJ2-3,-,CASSLALGMDTQYF
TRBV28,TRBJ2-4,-,CASSPPGPDGNIQYF
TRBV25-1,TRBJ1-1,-,CASSLTRQGGLTEAFF
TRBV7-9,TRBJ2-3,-,CASSPGHPVDTQYF
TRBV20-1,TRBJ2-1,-,CSADTSGGAYYNEQFF
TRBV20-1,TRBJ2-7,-,CSARGGDSVEQYF
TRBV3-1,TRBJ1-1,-,CASSQVVKHLEVAYTEAFF
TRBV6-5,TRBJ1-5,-,CASSSGTGGKYSNQPQHF
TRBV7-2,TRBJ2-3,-,CASSLPGLAATKYF
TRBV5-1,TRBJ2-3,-,CASSMTLNKEDTQYF
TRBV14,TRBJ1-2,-,CASSSGTGFYGYTF
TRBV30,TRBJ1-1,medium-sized,CAWSVRLERGVTSFF
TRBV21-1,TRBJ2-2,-,CASSRPYPSGMNTGELFF
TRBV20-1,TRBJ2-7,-,CSARELAGGPYEQYF
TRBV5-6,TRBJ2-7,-,CASSLETSVYEQYF
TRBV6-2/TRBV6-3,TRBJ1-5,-,CASSLPGGFIRSNQPQHF
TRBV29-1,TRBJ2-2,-,CSVLLGSTGELFF
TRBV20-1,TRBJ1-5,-,CSGVGTGGFNQPQHF
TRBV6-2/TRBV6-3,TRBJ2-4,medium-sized,CASSLSGGPARDKNIQYF
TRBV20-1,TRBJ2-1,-,CSATSYNEQFF
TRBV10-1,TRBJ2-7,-,CASSGGLASYEQYF
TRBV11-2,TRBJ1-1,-,CASRPGFTTTKEEAFF
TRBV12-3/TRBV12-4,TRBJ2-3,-,CASRRQSTDTQYF
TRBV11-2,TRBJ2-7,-,CASSLGRTGGFSYEQYF
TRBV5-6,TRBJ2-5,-,CASSPPGPSRTQYF
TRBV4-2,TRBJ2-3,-,CASSQESRGGDTQYF
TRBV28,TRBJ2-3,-,CASSLTSGADQITDTQYF
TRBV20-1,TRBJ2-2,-,CSARDGGGDTGELFF
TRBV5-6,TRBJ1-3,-,CASSTGQKTKRNTIYF
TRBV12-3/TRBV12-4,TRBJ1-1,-,CAIGLGVRTFF
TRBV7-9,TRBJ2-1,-,CASSLGQGWDEQFF
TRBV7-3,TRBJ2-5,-,CASGRTEQETQYF
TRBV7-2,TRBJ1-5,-,CASSPWTGGNQPQHF
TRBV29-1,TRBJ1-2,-,CSVVQLYGYTF
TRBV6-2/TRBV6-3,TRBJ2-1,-,CTSSSRDFKQDNEQFF
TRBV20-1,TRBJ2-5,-,CSARGTSGGGGETQYF
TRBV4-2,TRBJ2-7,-,CASSQESSGPYEQYF
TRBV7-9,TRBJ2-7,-,CASSAGPSYEQYF
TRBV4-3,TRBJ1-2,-,CASSQDYRDSIDYGYTF
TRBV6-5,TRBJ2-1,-,CASSYSRSGGAGEQFF
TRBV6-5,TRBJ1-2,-,CAPPGKADTNYGYTF
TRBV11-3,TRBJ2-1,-,CASSSVGTGYNEQFF
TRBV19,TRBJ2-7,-,CASSAAGGYEQYF
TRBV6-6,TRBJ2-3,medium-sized,CASFLGDTQYF
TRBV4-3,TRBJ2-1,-,CASSHNRADQGYEQFF
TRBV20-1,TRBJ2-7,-,CSARVTAEATYEQYF
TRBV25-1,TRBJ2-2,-,CASSDPSTGTVSELFF